This T cell receptor (beta chain) was captured in a study of blood T cell repertoires in COVID-19. For the study at large: Both acute and convalescent COVID-19 samples were obtained from the United States, Italy and Spain. Sample material is recorded as cDNA or gDNA derived from T cells, B-cell-depleted T cells, or PBMCs.

As processed by the authors: Nucleated cell counts were estimated from reference gene primer amplification. The data were produced by immunoSEQ multiplex PCR, yet TCRdb's version contains in-frame clones alone and is incomplete. V and J calls and clone size follow that table, whereas D and trimming were derived from the DNA. Of 200,000 to 250,000 clones listed, approximately 90% are singletons. This clone was seen a single time. The TCR originated in a woman aged 35 to 49 with acute or convalescent COVID-19. The sequenced material came from peripheral blood.

CDR3 DNA: TGCGCCAGCAGCCGAAAAACGGGACAGGCCCCGGGTACTGAAGCTTTCTTT. This translates into CASSRKTGQAPGTEAFF. The chain carries TRBV4-1 and TRBJ1-1, with 8 bases lining up with TRBD1. J gave up 5 bases and V 4 bases, and 15 bases lay outside the gene matches. The CDR3 has 17 residues. Germline V gene lookup returns CDR1 MGHRA and CDR2 YSYEKL.